Below are 15 T cell receptor beta chains sequenced from a single sample in a study of shared clonotypes between healthy human individuals. The method was immunoSEQ multiplex PCR; TCRdb's version includes in-frame clones alone and lacks a portion of them. The sample has some 790,000 clones; 72% are singletons. Sequencing was done on a sample of memory CD4+ T cells sorted from blood. Subset meaning: CD45RA-negative fraction. The receptors here all came from a woman aged 25 to 39 in good health.

The chain joins TRBV28 to TRBJ1-2; D unclear. Trimming stripped 6 bases from V and 4 bases from J, with 12 bases between. CDR3 length: 13 amino acids. Germline V gene sequence: CDR1 MDHEN, CDR2 SYDVKM. In nucleotides, the CDR3 is TGTGCCAGCAGCACGGGGTATCCCTATGGCTACACCTTC. Protein product: CASSTGYPYGYTF.

The genes are TRBV6-1 and TRBJ2-7, with TRBD1 matching 7 bases. The junction had 5 bases not matched to a gene; V was cut back by 6 bases and J by 9 bases. Germline V gene lookup returns CDR1 MNHNS and CDR2 SASEGT. This CDR3 spans 11 amino acids. CDR3 in amino acids: CASRKGGVQYF. The CDR3 DNA reads TGTGCCAGCAGAAAAGGGGGCGTGCAGTACTTC.

This clone was counted many times. V is TRBV4-2 and J is TRBJ2-2, with 8 bases matching TRBD1. V lost 1 base and J lost 3; bases outside the gene matches: 1. Germline loops: CDR1 LGHNA, CDR2 YNFKEQ. There are 15 residues in the CDR3. CDR3 residues: CASSQVDRDTGELFF. The CDR3 DNA is TGTGCCAGCAGCCAAGTGGACAGGGACACCGGGGAGCTGTTTTTT.

This clone was seen a few times. V and J are TRBV11-2 and TRBJ2-3, with TRBD1 matching 7 bases. V shed 7 bases, J shed 2 bases, and the junction held 6 bases outside the gene matches. The germline gives CDR1 SGHAT, CDR2 FQNNGV. The CDR3 is made up of 14 amino acids. CDR3 protein: CASKGGYLTDTQYF. Here the CDR3 DNA reads TGTGCCAGCAAAGGGGGCTACCTCACAGATACGCAGTATTTT. Together with reference TRBV11-2 and TRBJ2-3, the CDR3 gives the full variable domain: EAGVAQSPRYKIIEKRQSVAFWCNPISGHATLYWYQQILGQGPKLLIQFQNNGVVDDSQLPKDRFSAERLKGVDSTLKIQPAKLEDSAVYLCASKGGYLTDTQYFGPGTRLTVL.

V is TRBV2 and J is TRBJ2-1; possibly TRBD2 for D (5 bases). The CDR3 covers 13 residues. Trimming left V 8 bases short and J 6 bases short, with 14 bases between. CDR1 and CDR2 (germline): SNHLY, FYNNEI. The CDR3 bases are TGTGCCAGCCATAGCGAACTAGGCAATGAGCAGTTCTTC. Protein sequence: CASHSELGNEQFF.

Concerning this clone: One end of the junction does not line up with germline, which may come from a read error. V is TRBV2 and J is TRBJ1-1; TRBD1 matches at 7 bases. The germline CDR1 and CDR2 sequences are SNHLY and FYNNEI. This CDR3 spans 12 amino acids. The CDR3 is CASSGGDRVTEF. CDR3 nucleotide sequence: TGTGCCAGCAGTGGGGGGGACAGAGTGACTGAATTT.

The gene calls are TRBV27 and TRBJ2-1, with TRBD2 as a possible D gene (5 bases). Germline CDR1 is MNHEY and CDR2 is SMNVEV (reference sequence). The CDR3 totals 15 residues. Trimming cost V 3 bases and J 5 bases, with 14 bases left between them. The CDR3 here is CASSFRSSLHNEQFF. The DNA for the CDR3 is TGTGCCAGCAGTTTCAGGTCTAGCCTACACAATGAGCAGTTCTTC.

V and J are TRBV5-1 and TRBJ2-1, with unresolved D. Trimming cost V 3 bases and J 5 bases, with 3 bases left between them. CDR1 is SGHRS, CDR2 YFSETQ, per germline. This CDR3 contains 11 residues. The CDR3 DNA reads as TGCGCCAGCAGCTATGACAATGAGCAGTTCTTC. Its translation is CASSYDNEQFF.

As for this clone: Other DNA sequences in this specimen translate into the identical CDR3. V gene TRBV28 combines with J gene TRBJ1-2, with a weak D call TRBD1 (6 bases). V lost 2 bases, J lost 2 bases, and 6 bases lay in between. The V gene's germline CDR1 is MDHEN and CDR2 SYDVKM. The CDR3 contains 13 residues. Here the CDR3 DNA reads TGTGCCAGCAGTTTAGACAGGAACTATGGCTACACCTTC. Residues: CASSLDRNYGYTF.

This clone was recorded a few times. The same CDR3 is also encoded by other DNA sequences in this sample. The rearrangement uses TRBV2 and TRBJ2-2; TRBD2 aligns across 9 bases. V was clipped by 9 bases and J by 2 bases; unmatched bases: 4. The germline gives CDR1 SNHLY, CDR2 FYNNEI. The CDR3 consists of 14 residues. This CDR3 is CASIAGANTGELFF. The CDR3 DNA is TGTGCCAGTATAGCGGGAGCCAACACCGGGGAGCTGTTTTTT.

The rearrangement joins TRBV27 to TRBJ1-1; no definite D call. Germline values: CDR1 MNHEY, CDR2 SMNVEV (reference sequence). CDR3 length equals 21 residues. Between the trimmed V and J ends, which lost 2 bases and 1 base, there was a span of 29 bases. The CDR3 DNA reads TGTGCCAGCAGTTTACCTCGAAGGCCACAGCAGTTAATAACGGGGAACACTGAAGCTTTCTTT. Protein product: CASSLPRRPQQLITGNTEAFF.

The chain uses TRBV28 and TRBJ2-7; possibly TRBD2 for D (6 bases). The CDR3 consists of 14 residues. Per the germline V gene, CDR1 is MDHEN and CDR2 is SYDVKM. The germline V and J ends were trimmed by 6 bases and 7 bases, with 19 bases remaining between them. In DNA, the CDR3 is TGTGCCAGCAGCGGGAGCCTGGGGTTGTGGGAGCAGTACTTC. As protein: CASSGSLGLWEQYF.

This clone was seen a handful of times. J is TRBJ1-4 and V is TRBV28; D is possibly TRBD1 (5 bases). With 8 bases removed from V and 8 bases from J, the gap between germline ends came to 15 bases. The CDR3 is 13 residues long. Germline lookup yields CDR1 MDHEN and CDR2 SYDVKM. CDR3 residues: CASETPGQEKLFF. In DNA, the CDR3 is TGTGCCAGCGAAACTCCGGGGCAAGAAAAACTGTTTTTT.

With respect to this clone: This same CDR3 is encoded by further DNA sequences in the sample. V usage is TRBV5-1 and J usage is TRBJ2-3, with D possibly TRBD1 on 5 matching bases. Germline CDR1 is SGHRS and CDR2 is YFSETQ. This CDR3 has 15 residues. V lost 0 bases, J lost 0 bases, and 8 bases lay in between. The CDR3 sequence is CASSLVQGSTDTQYF. The CDR3 DNA reads TGCGCCAGCAGCTTGGTGCAGGGCAGCACAGATACGCAGTATTTT. Based on the CDR3 plus reference TRBV5-1 and TRBJ2-3, the full variable domain is KAGVTQTPRYLIKTRGQQVTLSCSPISGHRSVSWYQQTPGQGLQFLFEYFSETQRNKGNFPGRFSGRQFSNSRSEMNVSTLELGDSALYLCASSLVQGSTDTQYFGPGTRLTVL.

This chain links TRBV5-1 with TRBJ2-1, with D possibly being TRBD1 or TRBD2 (5 bases each). Germline V gene sequence: CDR1 SGHRS, CDR2 YFSETQ. This CDR3 comprises 14 residues. Trimming removed 3 bases from V and 9 bases from J, with 16 bases in between. This CDR3 is CASSSGTSGLEQFF. The CDR3 DNA reads as TGCGCCAGCAGCTCCGGGACCAGCGGTCTTGAGCAGTTCTTC.